One sample yielded the 26 T cell receptor beta chains listed below, sequenced in a study of post-analysis software for immune sequencing data. Unique molecular identifiers were carried by the TCR beta cDNA libraries. One entry per CDR3 protein results from TCRdb running MiXCR on the PCR reads. The sample shows roughly 730,000 distinct CDR3 sequences, just under 30% of them seen only once. No antigens are known for them. Study results and limitations: About 5 TRBV segments were more frequent in patients than controls; TRBV5-6, TRBV5-1 and TRBV20-1 belonged to this group.

Sequencing was performed on blood. The receptors stem from a girl aged 5-17 years with multiple sclerosis.

This clonotype has just a few counts. A read error may produce the germline difference seen at one junction end. The chain is built from TRBV7-9 and TRBJ2-7, with D perhaps matching TRBD2 (6 bases). TRBJ2-5 matches the DNA end more closely, so the J call is doubtful. Per the germline V gene, CDR1 is SEHNR and CDR2 is FQNEAQ (reference sequence). The CDR3 length is 14 residues. This chain's CDR3 is CASSLASLRETQYF. In DNA, the CDR3 is TGTGCCAGCAGCCTAGCGTCCCTCAGGGAGACCCAGTACTTC.

The chain carries TRBV28 and TRBJ2-7; TRBD2 aligns across 11 bases. The CDR3 consists of 15 residues. V was pared by 6 bases and J by 0 bases, with 4 bases of the junction left unmatched. CDR1 and CDR2 from the germline V gene are MDHEN and SYDVKM. The CDR3 DNA follows: TGTGCCAGCAGGGACACTAGCGGGAGCTCCTACGAGCAGTACTTC. Its translation: CASRDTSGSSYEQYF.

This clonotype appeared once. V is TRBV9 and J is TRBJ2-1; 11 bases match TRBD2. CDR3 size: 18 residues. V lost 3 bases and J lost 0; bases outside the gene matches: 8. Germline assignment: CDR1 SGDLS and CDR2 YYNGEE. Written as DNA, the CDR3 is TGTGCCAGCAGCGCGGGACTAGCGGAGTTGGGCTCCTACAATGAGCAGTTCTTC. This translates into CASSAGLAELGSYNEQFF.

The table lists this clonotype with a few counts. V usage is TRBV6-6 and J usage is TRBJ1-1, with D perhaps matching TRBD1 (5 bases). Germline assignment: CDR1 MNHNY and CDR2 SVGAGI (reference sequence). Trimming took 5 bases from V and 0 from J, leaving 13 bases between them. The CDR3 is made up of 15 amino acids. The CDR3, as DNA: TGTGCCAGCAGTGGGCCGGGACGGATGAACACTGAAGCTTTCTTT. This gives the protein CASSGPGRMNTEAFF.

With regard to this clonotype: A read error is possible here, since a much larger clone lies one base away. The chain uses TRBV7-2 and TRBJ2-7, with TRBD2 matching over 13 bases. Germline V gene data show CDR1 as SGHTA and CDR2 as FQGNSA. V gave up 5 bases and J gave up 7 bases; unmatched junction bases: 8. CDR3 size: 15 residues. The CDR3 region has the DNA TGTGCCAGCAGCACGGGACTAGCGGGGAACAATGAGCAGTACTTC. It yields the protein CASSTGLAGNNEQYF.

This clonotype was seen more than once but under ten times. The V call is TRBV29-1, the J call TRBJ2-6; 8 positions match TRBD1. Germline assignment: CDR1 SQVTM and CDR2 ANQGSEA. The CDR3 consists of 13 residues. V lost 6 bases to trimming and J lost 4 bases; unmatched junction nucleotides: 2. CDR3 residues: CSVRGQGANVLTF. In DNA form, the CDR3 reads TGCAGCGTCAGGGGGCAAGGGGCCAACGTCCTGACTTTC.

This clonotype has more than one count but fewer than ten. The CDR3: CASTLSVGSGTEAFF. The CDR3 region has the DNA TGTGCCAGCACCTTATCGGTGGGGAGTGGGACTGAAGCTTTCTTT. The chain employs TRBV2 and TRBJ1-1; D is unresolved. V was cut by 7 bases and J by 5 bases, with 20 bases left in between. Germline CDR1 SNHLY, CDR2 FYNNEI. This CDR3 has 15 amino acids.

The chain combines TRBV4-3 with TRBJ2-5; a weak D match, TRBD1 (5 bases). CDR3 length: 17 amino acids. Trimming removed 5 bases from V and 11 bases from J, with 30 bases in between. Germline V gene lookup returns CDR1 LGHNA and CDR2 YSLEER. This chain's CDR3 is CASSVRFWQGYYNEQYF. CDR3 sequence (DNA): TGCGCCAGCAGCGTCCGGTTTTGGCAGGGCTACTACAATGAGCAGTACTTC.

The V and J genes are TRBV5-1 and TRBJ2-1; a weak D match, TRBD2 (6 bases). V was shortened by 0 bases and J by 2 bases, with 15 bases between the two germline ends. CDR3 size: 17 residues. Germline CDR1 is SGHRS and CDR2 is YFSETQ. The CDR3 DNA follows: TGCGCCAGCAGCTTGGCACTTAGCGGAGGGACCTACAATGAGCAGTTCTTC. Translation gives CASSLALSGGTYNEQFF.

This chain links TRBV6-1 with TRBJ2-4, with TRBD1 matching over 9 bases. CDR3 size: 18 residues. Germline CDR1 reads MNHNS; CDR2 reads SASEGT. Losses at the gene ends were 5 bases for V and 1 base for J; bases not matched to a gene: 12. CDR3 DNA: TGTGCCAGCAGTATCGGGACAGGGCTCCTACTCGCCAAAAACATTCAGTACTTC. Its translation is CASSIGTGLLLAKNIQYF.

This clonotype was seen a handful of times. The chain employs TRBV7-9 and TRBJ2-1, with D unresolved. The CDR3 is 15 residues long. Trimming took 9 bases from V and 3 from J, leaving 18 bases between them. The germline V gene encodes CDR1 SEHNR and CDR2 FQNEAQ (reference sequence). The CDR3 nucleotides are TGTGCCAGTACCGGCCGAGGTGGGATCTACAATGAGCAGTTCTTC. It codes for CASTGRGGIYNEQFF.

This chain connects TRBV12-3 or TRBV12-4 to TRBJ1-2, with a possible D match to TRBD1 (6 bases). The CDR3 covers 17 residues. The V gene lost 4 bases and the J gene lost 3 bases, with 21 bases spanning the gap. The CDR3 here is CASSYLPGTTGDYGYTF. The CDR3, as DNA: TGTGCCAGCAGTTACCTCCCCGGGACAACCGGCGACTATGGCTACACCTTC.

The V gene is TRBV6-1, the J gene TRBJ1-5; maybe TRBD1 (5 bases). CDR3 size: 17 residues. V was trimmed by 5 bases and J by 6 bases, leaving 23 bases between them. Germline lookup yields CDR1 MNHNS and CDR2 SASEGT. DNA for the CDR3: TGTGCCAGCAGTCCCCACAGAGTACAGGCCGCTGGTCAGCCCCAGCATTTT. Translating gives CASSPHRVQAAGQPQHF.

The chain uses TRBV28 and TRBJ2-1; 11 bases match TRBD2. The CDR3 runs 15 residues. V lost 7 bases and J lost 4; bases outside the gene matches: 6. The germline gives CDR1 MDHEN, CDR2 SYDVKM. The CDR3 bases are TGTGCCAGCAATCCTAGCGGGGGGCATTACAATGAGCAGTTCTTC. This translates into CASNPSGGHYNEQFF.

This clonotype is a singleton in its sample. This sequence joins TRBV18 and TRBJ1-6; possible D gene TRBD1, 5 bases. Germline CDR1 reads KGHSH; CDR2 reads LQKENI. Trimming shortened V by 1 base and J by 7 bases, and 11 bases separated the two germline ends. The CDR3 length is 15 residues. The CDR3 DNA is TGTGCCAGCTCACCACGGGGTGCAGGGAATTCACCCCTCCACTTT. As protein: CASSPRGAGNSPLHF.

This clonotype was counted ten times or more. V is TRBV20-1 and J is TRBJ2-7; 10 nucleotides line up with TRBD1. Germline values: CDR1 DFQATT, CDR2 SNEGSKA (reference sequence). The CDR3 sequence is 14 residues long. The J segment lost 7 bases and the V segment lost 6 bases, leaving 12 bases of the junction unmatched. The CDR3 DNA follows: TGCAGTGCCCTCCCCGGGACAGGGGTTAGTGAGCAGTACTTC. Translated: CSALPGTGVSEQYF.

This clonotype was counted between two and nine times. The CDR3 bases are TGCAGCGTTGTAACTAGCGGGAGGGGAGGCACAGATACGCAGTATTTT. Translation gives CSVVTSGRGGTDTQYF. V gene TRBV29-1 combines with J gene TRBJ2-3; TRBD2 matches at 13 bases. V was clipped by 4 bases and J by 1 base; unmatched bases: 5. The V gene's germline CDR1 is SQVTM and CDR2 ANQGSEA. The CDR3 is made up of 16 amino acids.

This clonotype was recorded a few times. The chain links TRBV29-1 to TRBJ2-4, with TRBD2 matching 7 bases. CDR1 and CDR2 from the germline V gene are SQVTM and ANQGSEA. This CDR3 region has 15 residues. V lost 7 bases and J lost 1; bases outside the gene matches: 10. Here the CDR3 DNA reads TGCAGCGCTAAAAGGGAGGGTCAGGCCAAAAACATTCAGTACTTC. Residues: CSAKREGQAKNIQYF. The whole variable domain, remainder taken from reference TRBV29-1 and TRBJ2-4, is SAVISQKPSRDICQRGTSLTIQCQVDSQVTMMFWYRQQPGQSLTLIATANQGSEATYESGFVIDKFPISRPNLTFSTLTVSNMSPEDSSIYLCSAKREGQAKNIQYFGAGTRLSVL.

Comments on this clonotype: This sequence may be a read error, since a much larger clone differs from it by one base. The CDR3 DNA reads as TGCAGCGTTGAAGAGTGGGACCGGAACAGGGGGTTTTTGGAAGAGACCCAGTACTTC. This sequence encodes CSVEEWDRNRGFLEETQYF. The chain has TRBV29-1 and TRBJ2-5, with 8 bases identical to TRBD1. Germline trimming cut 0 bases from V and 3 bases from J; bases unmatched to any gene: 18. Per germline, CDR1 SQVTM and CDR2 ANQGSEA. The CDR3 covers 19 residues.

The chain is built from TRBV4-3 and TRBJ2-1, with 8 bases that match TRBD2. The J call may be faulty, since TRBJ2-7 better matches the DNA end. This CDR3 spans 15 amino acids. Germline V gene data show CDR1 as LGHNA and CDR2 as YSLEER. CDR3 residues: CASSQGGRPYNEQYF. CDR3 bases: TGCGCCAGCAGCCAAGGCGGGAGGCCTTACAATGAGCAGTACTTC.

This clonotype has only a few counts. The chain employs TRBV29-1 and TRBJ2-7, with D hard to call. CDR3 length: 13 residues. Germline loops: CDR1 SQVTM, CDR2 ANQGSEA. V was pared by 4 bases and J by 0 bases, with 10 bases between. The CDR3 sequence: CSVARDLSYEQYF. CDR3 DNA: TGCAGCGTTGCACGCGACCTCTCCTACGAGCAGTACTTC.

The chain joins TRBV7-9 to TRBJ2-5; possibly TRBD1 for D (6 bases). This CDR3 spans 15 amino acids. Trimming cost V 1 base and J 3 bases, with 12 bases left between them. CDR1 is SEHNR, CDR2 FQNEAQ, per germline (reference sequence). CDR3 amino acids: CASSLGTVSKETQYF. In DNA form, the CDR3 reads TGTGCCAGCAGCTTAGGGACAGTGAGCAAAGAGACCCAGTACTTC.

This clonotype was detected ten times or more. This chain joins TRBV28 and TRBJ2-5; TRBD1 might be the D (6 bases). V was pared by 2 bases and J by 0 bases, with 7 bases between. Germline CDR1 MDHEN, CDR2 SYDVKM. The CDR3 spans 14 residues. The CDR3 DNA follows: TGTGCCAGCAGTTTAACAGGGAACCAAGAGACCCAGTACTTC. This gives the protein CASSLTGNQETQYF.

This clonotype was detected only a few times. The chain employs TRBV12-3 or TRBV12-4 and TRBJ2-5, with D perhaps matching TRBD2 (6 bases). Trimming removed 6 bases at V and 2 bases at J, with 16 bases between. The CDR3 loop spans 15 amino acids. CDR3 DNA: TGTGCCAGCAGCCCCTGGTTTGGGGGGCAAGAGACCCAGTACTTC. It encodes CASSPWFGGQETQYF.

V and J are TRBV6-5 and TRBJ2-4, with TRBD1 matching over 8 bases. The J call is doubtful: the DNA matches TRBJ2-7 better. Germline CDR1 reads MNHEY; CDR2 reads SVGAGI. This CDR3 is built from 13 residues. The CDR3 DNA reads as TGTGCCAGCAGGTTGGGGACAGGCTACGAGCAGTACTTC. It encodes CASRLGTGYEQYF.

This clonotype was detected only a few times. The chain employs TRBV6-6 and TRBJ2-7, with 7 bases lining up with TRBD2. CDR3 length: 12 residues. The V gene's germline CDR1 is MNHNY and CDR2 SVGAGI (reference sequence). V gave up 5 bases and J gave up 2 bases; unmatched junction bases: 0. Here the CDR3 reads CASSGTTYEQYF. The CDR3 coding sequence is TGTGCCAGCAGTGGGACTACCTACGAGCAGTACTTC.